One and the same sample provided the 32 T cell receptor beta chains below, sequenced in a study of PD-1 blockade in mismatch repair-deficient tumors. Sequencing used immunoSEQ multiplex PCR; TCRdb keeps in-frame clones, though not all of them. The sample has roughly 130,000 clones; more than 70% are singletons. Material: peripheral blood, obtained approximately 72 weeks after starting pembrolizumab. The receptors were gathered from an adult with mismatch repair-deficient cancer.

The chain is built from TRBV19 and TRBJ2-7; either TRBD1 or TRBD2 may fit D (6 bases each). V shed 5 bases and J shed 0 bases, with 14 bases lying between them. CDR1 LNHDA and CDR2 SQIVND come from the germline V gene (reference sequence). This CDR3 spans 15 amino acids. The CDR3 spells CASSPGGGFSYEQYF. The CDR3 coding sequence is TGTGCCAGTAGTCCAGGAGGGGGGTTCTCCTACGAGCAGTACTTC.

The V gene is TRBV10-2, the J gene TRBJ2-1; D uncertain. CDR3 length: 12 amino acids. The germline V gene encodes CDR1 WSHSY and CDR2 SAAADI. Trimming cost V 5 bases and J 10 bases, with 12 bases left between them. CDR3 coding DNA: TGCGCCAGCAGTATATTAGGCCGGGAGCAGTTCTTC. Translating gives CASSILGREQFF.

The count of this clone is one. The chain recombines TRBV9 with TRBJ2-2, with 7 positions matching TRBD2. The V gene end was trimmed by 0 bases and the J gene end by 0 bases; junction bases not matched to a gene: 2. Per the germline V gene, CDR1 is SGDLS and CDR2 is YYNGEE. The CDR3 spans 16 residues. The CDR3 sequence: CASSVATSANTGELFF. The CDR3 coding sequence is TGTGCCAGCAGCGTAGCCACTAGCGCGAACACCGGGGAGCTGTTTTTT.

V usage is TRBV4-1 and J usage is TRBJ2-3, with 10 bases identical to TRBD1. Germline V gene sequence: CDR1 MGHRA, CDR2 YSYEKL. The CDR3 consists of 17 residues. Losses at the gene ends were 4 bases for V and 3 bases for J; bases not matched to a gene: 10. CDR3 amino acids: CASSLDRTGGGTDTQYF. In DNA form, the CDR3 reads TGCGCCAGCAGCCTCGATCGGACAGGGGGAGGAACAGATACGCAGTATTTT.

The CDR3 DNA reads as TGTGCCAGCAGCAGTGCCCCGGGGTCCAAAAACATTCAGTACTTC. Protein product: CASSSAPGSKNIQYF. The chain couples TRBV13 to TRBJ2-4, with D tentatively TRBD2 (5 bases). CDR3 length: 15 amino acids. V was trimmed by 5 bases and J by 2 bases, leaving 13 bases between them. Germline V gives CDR1 PRHDT, CDR2 FYEKMQ (reference sequence).

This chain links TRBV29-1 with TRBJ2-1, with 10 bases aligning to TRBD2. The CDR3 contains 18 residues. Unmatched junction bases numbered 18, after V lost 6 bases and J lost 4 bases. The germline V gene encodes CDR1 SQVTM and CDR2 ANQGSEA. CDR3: CSVEGGLAGGGFYNEQFF. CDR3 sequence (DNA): TGCAGCGTCGAGGGGGGCTTAGCGGGAGGAGGTTTTTACAATGAGCAGTTCTTC.

CDR3 amino acids: CSVENPWTSGRADEQFF. The CDR3 DNA sequence: TGCAGCGTTGAAAACCCTTGGACTAGCGGGAGGGCCGATGAGCAGTTCTTC. The rearrangement joins TRBV29-1 to TRBJ2-1, with 15 bases matching TRBD2. In germline, CDR1 is SQVTM, CDR2 ANQGSEA. The CDR3 totals 17 residues. J gave up 8 bases and V 2 bases, and 10 bases lay outside the gene matches.

CDR3 sequence (DNA): TGTGCCAGCAGTTTACTTAGGACAGTGAACACCGGGGAGCTGTTTTTT. Translating it yields CASSLLRTVNTGELFF. The V call is TRBV27, the J call TRBJ2-2, with D perhaps TRBD1 (6 bases). CDR1 is MNHEY, CDR2 SMNVEV, per germline (reference sequence). Trimming took off 2 bases at V and 1 base at J, with 11 bases between the two ends. This CDR3 is 16 amino acids long.

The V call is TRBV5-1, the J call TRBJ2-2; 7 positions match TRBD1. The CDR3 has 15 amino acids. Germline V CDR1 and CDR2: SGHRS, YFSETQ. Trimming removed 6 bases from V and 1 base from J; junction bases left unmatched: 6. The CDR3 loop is CASITGQKNTGELFF. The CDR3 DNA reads TGCGCCAGCATTACGGGACAGAAGAACACCGGGGAGCTGTTTTTT.

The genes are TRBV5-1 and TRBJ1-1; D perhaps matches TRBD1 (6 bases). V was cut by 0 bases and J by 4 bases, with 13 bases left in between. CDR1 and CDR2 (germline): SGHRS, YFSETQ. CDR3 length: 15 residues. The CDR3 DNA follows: TGCGCCAGCAGCTTGGGGGATGGGGGCCCCACTGAAGCTTTCTTT. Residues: CASSLGDGGPTEAFF.

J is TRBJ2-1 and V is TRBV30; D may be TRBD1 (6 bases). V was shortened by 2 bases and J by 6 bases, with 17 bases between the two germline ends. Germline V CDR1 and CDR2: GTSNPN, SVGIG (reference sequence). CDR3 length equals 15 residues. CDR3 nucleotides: TGTGCCTGGAGTCCCGGACGGACAGATCCCAATGAGCAGTTCTTC. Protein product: CAWSPGRTDPNEQFF.

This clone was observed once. CDR3 DNA: TGCGCCAGCAGCCAATTTCTTGAATCCGGGGAGCTGTTTTTT. The encoded protein is CASSQFLESGELFF. This sequence joins TRBV4-1 and TRBJ2-2; D gene unclear. The CDR3 is made up of 14 amino acids. With 2 bases removed from V and 6 bases from J, the gap between germline ends came to 10 bases. CDR1 MGHRA and CDR2 YSYEKL come from the germline V gene.

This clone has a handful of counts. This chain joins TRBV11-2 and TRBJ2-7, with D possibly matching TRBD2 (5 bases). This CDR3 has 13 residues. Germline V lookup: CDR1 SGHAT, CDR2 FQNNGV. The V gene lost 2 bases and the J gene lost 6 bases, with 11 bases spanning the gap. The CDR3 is CASSLREGSEQYF. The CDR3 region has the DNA TGTGCCAGCAGCTTACGCGAGGGATCCGAGCAGTACTTC.

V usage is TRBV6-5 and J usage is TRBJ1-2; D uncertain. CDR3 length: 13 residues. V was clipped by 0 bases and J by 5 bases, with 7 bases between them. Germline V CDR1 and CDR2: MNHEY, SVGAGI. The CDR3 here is CASSYSRSYGYTF. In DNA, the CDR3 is TGTGCCAGCAGTTACTCGAGATCGTATGGCTACACCTTC.

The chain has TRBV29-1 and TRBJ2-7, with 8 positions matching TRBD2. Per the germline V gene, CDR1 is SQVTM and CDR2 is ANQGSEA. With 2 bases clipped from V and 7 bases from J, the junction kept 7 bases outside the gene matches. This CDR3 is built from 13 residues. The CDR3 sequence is CSVESSGRTEQYF. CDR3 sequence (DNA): TGCAGCGTTGAATCTAGCGGGCGAACGGAGCAGTACTTC.

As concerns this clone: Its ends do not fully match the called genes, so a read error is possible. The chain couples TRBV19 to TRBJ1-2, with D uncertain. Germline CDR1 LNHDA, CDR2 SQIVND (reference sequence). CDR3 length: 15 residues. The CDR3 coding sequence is TGTGCCACTAGTCGTTCCCGGGGTACTAACTATGGCTACACCTTC. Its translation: CATSRSRGTNYGYTF.

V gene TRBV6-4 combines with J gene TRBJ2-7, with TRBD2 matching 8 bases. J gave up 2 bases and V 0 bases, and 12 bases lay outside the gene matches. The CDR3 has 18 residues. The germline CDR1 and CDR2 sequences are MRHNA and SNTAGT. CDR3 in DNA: TGTGCCAGCAGTGACTCGGAGGGGTTCGGGACTAGGGCCTACGAGCAGTACTTC. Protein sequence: CASSDSEGFGTRAYEQYF.

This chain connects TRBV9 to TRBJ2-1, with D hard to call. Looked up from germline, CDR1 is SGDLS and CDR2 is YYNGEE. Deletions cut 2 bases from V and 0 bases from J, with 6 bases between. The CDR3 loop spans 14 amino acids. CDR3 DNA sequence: TGTGCCAGCAGCGTGACGGGCTCCTACAATGAGCAGTTCTTC. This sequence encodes CASSVTGSYNEQFF.

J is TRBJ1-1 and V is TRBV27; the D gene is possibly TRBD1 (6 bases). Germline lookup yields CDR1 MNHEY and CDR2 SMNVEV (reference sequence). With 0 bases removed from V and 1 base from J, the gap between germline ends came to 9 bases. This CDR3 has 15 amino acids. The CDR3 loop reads CASSLSARGNTEAFF. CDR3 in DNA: TGTGCCAGCAGTTTATCCGCCAGGGGGAACACTGAAGCTTTCTTT.

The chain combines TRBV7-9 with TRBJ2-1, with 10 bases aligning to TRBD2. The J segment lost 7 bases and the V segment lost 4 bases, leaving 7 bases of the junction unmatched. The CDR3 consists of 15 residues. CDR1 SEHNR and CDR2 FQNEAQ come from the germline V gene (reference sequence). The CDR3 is CASSSVSGRDNEQFF. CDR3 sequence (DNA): TGTGCCAGCAGCTCCGTCAGCGGGAGGGATAATGAGCAGTTCTTC.

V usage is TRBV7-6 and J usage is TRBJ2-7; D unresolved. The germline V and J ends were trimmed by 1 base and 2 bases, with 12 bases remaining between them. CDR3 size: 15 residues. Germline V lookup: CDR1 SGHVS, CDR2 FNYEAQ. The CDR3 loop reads CASSLESGGTYEQYF. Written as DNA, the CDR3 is TGTGCCAGCAGCTTAGAATCGGGCGGTACCTACGAGCAGTACTTC.

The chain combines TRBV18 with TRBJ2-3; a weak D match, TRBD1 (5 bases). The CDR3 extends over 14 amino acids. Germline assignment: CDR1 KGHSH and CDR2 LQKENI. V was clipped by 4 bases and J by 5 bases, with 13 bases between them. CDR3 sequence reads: CASSLGRAIDTQYF. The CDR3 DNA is TGTGCCAGCTCACTGGGCAGGGCCATAGATACGCAGTATTTT.

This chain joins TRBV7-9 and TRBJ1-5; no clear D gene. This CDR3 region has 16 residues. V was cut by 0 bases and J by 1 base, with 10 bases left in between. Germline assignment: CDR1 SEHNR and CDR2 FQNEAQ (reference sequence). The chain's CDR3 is CASSLAWGESNQPQHF. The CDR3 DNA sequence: TGTGCCAGCAGCTTAGCTTGGGGAGAAAGCAATCAGCCCCAGCATTTT. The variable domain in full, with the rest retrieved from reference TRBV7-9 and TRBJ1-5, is DTGVSQNPRHKITKRGQNVTFRCDPISEHNRLYWYRQTLGQGPEFLTYFQNEAQLEKSRLLSDRFSAERPKGSFSTLEIQRTEQGDSAMYLCASSLAWGESNQPQHFGDGTRLSIL.

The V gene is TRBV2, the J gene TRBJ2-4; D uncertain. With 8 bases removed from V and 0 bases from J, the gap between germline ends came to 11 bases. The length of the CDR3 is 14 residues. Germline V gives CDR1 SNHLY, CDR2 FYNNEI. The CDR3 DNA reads TGTGCCAGCTCCTCAGATATAGCCAAAAACATTCAGTACTTC. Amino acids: CASSSDIAKNIQYF.

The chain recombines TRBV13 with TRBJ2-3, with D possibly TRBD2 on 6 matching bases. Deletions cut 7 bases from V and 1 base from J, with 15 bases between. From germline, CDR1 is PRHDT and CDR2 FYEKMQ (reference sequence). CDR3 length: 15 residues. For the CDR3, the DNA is TGTGCCAGCACCCAGGGCGGGGAGGGCACAGATACGCAGTATTTT. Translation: CASTQGGEGTDTQYF.

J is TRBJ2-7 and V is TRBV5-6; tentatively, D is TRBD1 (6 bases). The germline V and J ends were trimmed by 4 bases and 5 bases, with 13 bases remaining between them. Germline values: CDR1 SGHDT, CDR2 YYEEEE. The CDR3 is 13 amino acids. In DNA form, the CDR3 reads TGTGCCAGCAGCCCAACAGGGAACCACGAGCAGTACTTC. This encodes CASSPTGNHEQYF.

The CDR3 sequence: CASSLGQGSYGYTF. The DNA of the CDR3 is TGCGCCAGCAGCCTGGGACAGGGAAGCTATGGCTACACCTTC. The chain employs TRBV5-1 and TRBJ1-2, with 9 bases that match TRBD1. The CDR3 totals 14 residues. The V gene's germline CDR1 is SGHRS and CDR2 YFSETQ. J lost 4 bases, V lost 4 bases, and 5 bases had no gene match.

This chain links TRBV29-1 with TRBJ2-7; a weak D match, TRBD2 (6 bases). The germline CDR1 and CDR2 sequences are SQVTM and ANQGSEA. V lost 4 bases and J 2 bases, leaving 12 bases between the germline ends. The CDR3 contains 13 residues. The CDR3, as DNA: TGCAGCGTTGTAAGGGCGGGGACCTACGAGCAGTACTTC. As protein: CSVVRAGTYEQYF.

DNA for the CDR3: TGTGCCAGCAGTTTCCTTGGACTAGCCGAGACCCAGTACTTC. Encoded protein: CASSFLGLAETQYF. The rearrangement joins TRBV6-6 to TRBJ2-5; 8 bases line up with TRBD2. The CDR3 is 14 residues long. Unmatched junction bases numbered 6, after V lost 4 bases and J lost 5 bases. CDR1 MNHNY and CDR2 SVGAGI come from the germline V gene (reference sequence).

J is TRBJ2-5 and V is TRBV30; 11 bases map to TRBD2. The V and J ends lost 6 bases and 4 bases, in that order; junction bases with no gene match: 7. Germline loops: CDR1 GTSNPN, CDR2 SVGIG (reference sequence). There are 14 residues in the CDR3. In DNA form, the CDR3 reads TGTGCCTGCTCCTCCCTAGCGGGAGGAGAGACCCAGTACTTC. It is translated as CACSSLAGGETQYF.

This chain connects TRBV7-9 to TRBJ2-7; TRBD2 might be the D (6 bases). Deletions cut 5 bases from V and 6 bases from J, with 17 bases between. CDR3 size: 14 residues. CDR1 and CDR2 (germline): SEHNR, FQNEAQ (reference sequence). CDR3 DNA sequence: TGTGCCAGCAGCAAGCGGGCGTCGTCGGGCGAGCAGTACTTC. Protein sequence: CASSKRASSGEQYF.

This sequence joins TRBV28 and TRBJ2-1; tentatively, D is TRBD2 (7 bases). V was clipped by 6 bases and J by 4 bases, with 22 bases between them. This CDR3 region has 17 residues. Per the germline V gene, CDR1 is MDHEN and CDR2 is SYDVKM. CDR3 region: CASSPWGGARTYNEQFF. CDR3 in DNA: TGTGCCAGCAGCCCATGGGGGGGGGCGCGGACTTACAATGAGCAGTTCTTC. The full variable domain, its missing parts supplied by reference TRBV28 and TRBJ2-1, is DVKVTQSSRYLVKRTGEKVFLECVQDMDHENMFWYRQDPGLGLRLIYFSYDVKMKEKGDIPEGYSVSREKKERFSLILESASTNQTSMYLCASSPWGGARTYNEQFFGPGTRLTVL.